Each of the 10 T cell receptor beta chains below was sequenced from the same sample in a study of control samples from healthy donors and cancer patients. Assay: immunoSEQ multiplex PCR; the TCRdb copy retains only in-frame clones and omits some. The table includes some 66,000 clones, approximately 85% detected once. The specimen was blood. These receptor sequences come from a man aged 40-50 years in good health.

This clone appeared once. V gene TRBV30 combines with J gene TRBJ1-1, with D unclear. This CDR3 contains 13 residues. In germline, CDR1 is GTSNPN, CDR2 SVGIG (reference sequence). V lost 6 bases and J lost 1, with 12 bases in between. This CDR3 is CACNTHENTEAFF. The CDR3 DNA follows: TGTGCCTGTAACACGCATGAGAACACTGAAGCTTTCTTT.

The chain recombines TRBV28 with TRBJ1-4, with D tentatively TRBD1 (5 bases). Germline V gives CDR1 MDHEN, CDR2 SYDVKM. The V end lost 5 bases, the J end lost 0 bases, and 22 bases lay between the germline ends. This CDR3 region has 19 residues. CDR3 loop: CASSTPRQPRGATNEKLFF. The CDR3 DNA reads as TGTGCCAGCAGTACCCCTAGACAGCCGAGAGGAGCAACTAATGAAAAACTGTTTTTT.

This chain joins TRBV4-1 and TRBJ2-7; 7 positions agree with TRBD1. J was trimmed by 1 base and V by 2 bases; bases with no gene match: 5. The CDR3 is 15 residues long. CDR1 is MGHRA, CDR2 YSYEKL, per germline. The CDR3 reads CASSQITGDSYEQYF. DNA for the CDR3: TGCGCCAGCAGCCAAATTACAGGGGATTCCTACGAGCAGTACTTC.

This rearrangement joins TRBV27 to TRBJ2-1; 9 bases map to TRBD1. CDR3 size: 15 residues. V was clipped by 8 bases and J by 8 bases; unmatched bases: 13. Germline-derived CDR1 and CDR2 are MNHEY and SMNVEV (reference sequence). The CDR3 DNA sequence: TGTGCCAGCTCTGACCCGGGACAGGGTCGCGATGAGCAGTTCTTC. It is translated as CASSDPGQGRDEQFF.

The chain combines TRBV7-6 with TRBJ1-6; no firm D call. The germline V gene encodes CDR1 SGHVS and CDR2 FNYEAQ. Trimming cost V 1 base and J 7 bases, with 8 bases left between them. This CDR3 is 14 amino acids long. CDR3 in amino acids: CASSLGRENSPLHF. CDR3 nucleotides: TGTGCCAGCAGCTTAGGAAGGGAGAATTCACCCCTCCACTTT.

The chain carries TRBV7-9 and TRBJ1-1, with D possibly being TRBD1 (5 bases). CDR1 is SEHNR and CDR2 is FQNEAQ in the germline V gene (reference sequence). This CDR3 is 15 amino acids long. Trimming took 2 bases from V and 4 from J, leaving 14 bases between them. CDR3 region: CASSLRLGRGTEAFF. DNA for the CDR3: TGTGCCAGCAGCTTAAGGTTAGGGAGGGGCACTGAAGCTTTCTTT.

The chain is built from TRBV7-2 and TRBJ2-7, with D hard to call. From germline, CDR1 is SGHTA and CDR2 FQGNSA. The V end lost 3 bases, the J end lost 0 bases, and 15 bases lay between the germline ends. The CDR3 runs 16 residues. In DNA form, the CDR3 reads TGTGCCAGCAGCTTTGGGCGGATCCTTAGCTCCTACGAGCAGTACTTC. Its protein is CASSFGRILSSYEQYF.

J is TRBJ2-3 and V is TRBV6-2 or TRBV6-3, with 8 bases that match TRBD2. The length of the CDR3 is 15 residues. Germline V gene data show CDR1 as MNHEY and CDR2 as SVGEGT. V shed 5 bases, J shed 3 bases, and the junction held 7 bases outside the gene matches. CDR3 sequence (DNA): TGTGCCAGCAGTGATAGCGGGACGTGGACAGATACGCAGTATTTT. Translated: CASSDSGTWTDTQYF.

The chain combines TRBV18 with TRBJ1-1; 7 nucleotides match TRBD1. The junction had 6 bases not matched to a gene; V was cut back by 5 bases and J by 3 bases. Germline loops: CDR1 KGHSH, CDR2 LQKENI. The CDR3 spans 14 residues. CDR3 loop: CASSTQGGDTEAFF. The CDR3 DNA reads TGTGCCAGCTCAACCCAGGGGGGTGACACTGAAGCTTTCTTT. The full variable domain, rest sourced from reference TRBV18 and TRBJ1-1, is NAGVMQNPRHLVRRRGQEARLRCSPMKGHSHVYWYRQLPEEGLKFMVYLQKENIIDESGMPKERFSAEFPKEGPSILRIQQVVRGDSAAYFCASSTQGGDTEAFFGQGTRLTVV.

The chain is built from TRBV6-5 and TRBJ1-1; D unclear. Germline loops: CDR1 MNHEY, CDR2 SVGAGI. CDR3 length: 13 amino acids. The V end was cut by 3 bases, the J end by 1 base, with 6 bases between. CDR3 loop: CASSYQKNTEAFF. The CDR3 nucleotides read TGTGCCAGCAGTTATCAGAAGAACACTGAAGCTTTCTTT.